This passage covers 14 T cell receptor beta chains from one sample sequenced in a study of cytomegalovirus exposure and HLA in healthy donors. Use of 60 Vbeta and 13 Jbeta primers characterized the PCR. This table comes from immunoSEQ multiplex PCR, and its TCRdb copy is limited to in-frame clones, with some not included. In the table there are tens of thousands of clones, about 79% of which are singletons. The source material was PBMCs. The receptors derive from a middle-aged man in good health and CMV-seronegative.

This chain uses TRBV2 with TRBJ2-2, with 8 bases aligning to TRBD1. Unmatched junction bases numbered 9, after V lost 8 bases and J lost 4 bases. The CDR3 runs 15 residues. CDR1 is SNHLY and CDR2 is FYNNEI in the germline V gene. This chain's CDR3 is CASGLDRGGTGELFF. CDR3 nucleotides: TGTGCCAGCGGCTTAGACAGGGGCGGCACCGGGGAGCTGTTTTTT.

The chain couples TRBV19 to TRBJ2-7; D might be TRBD1 (6 bases). There are 16 residues in the CDR3. Trimming left V 5 bases short and J 3 bases short, with 20 bases between. The germline CDR1 and CDR2 sequences are LNHDA and SQIVND (reference sequence). The CDR3 is CASSSQGRPPIYEQYF. CDR3 sequence (DNA): TGTGCCAGTAGTTCGCAGGGGAGACCCCCAATCTACGAGCAGTACTTC.

The CDR3 here is CASSVLAGSYEQYF. The DNA of the CDR3 is TGTGCCAGCAGTGTCCTAGCGGGTTCCTACGAGCAGTACTTC. The chain joins TRBV28 to TRBJ2-7; 8 nucleotides line up with TRBD2. The CDR3 totals 14 residues. The J segment lost 1 base and the V segment lost 5 bases, leaving 4 bases of the junction unmatched. Germline loops: CDR1 MDHEN, CDR2 SYDVKM.

This clone was seen just once. The gene calls are TRBV5-4 and TRBJ2-1, with TRBD2 identical over 8 bases. V lost 4 bases and J lost 6; bases outside the gene matches: 6. This CDR3 has 14 residues. Germline assignment: CDR1 SGHNT and CDR2 YYREEE (reference sequence). The CDR3 is CASSLIGTSNEQFF. The CDR3 DNA sequence: TGTGCCAGCAGCCTCATTGGGACTAGCAATGAGCAGTTCTTC.

The chain has TRBV6-5 and TRBJ1-4; 7 nucleotides agree with TRBD1. Per germline, CDR1 MNHEY and CDR2 SVGAGI. V was clipped by 6 bases and J by 7 bases; unmatched bases: 8. The CDR3 extends over 14 amino acids. CDR3: CASSRDSTSEKLFF. The CDR3 DNA follows: TGTGCCAGCAGCCGGGACAGTACGTCTGAAAAACTGTTTTTT.

The rearrangement links TRBV19 to TRBJ2-7; TRBD2 matches at 10 bases. After removal of 7 bases from V and 0 bases from J, the junction contained 3 bases not matched to a gene. The germline CDR1 and CDR2 sequences are LNHDA and SQIVND (reference sequence). The CDR3 has 14 amino acids. CDR3 sequence reads: CASTPSGSSYEQYF. CDR3 bases: TGTGCCAGTACCCCTAGCGGGAGCTCCTACGAGCAGTACTTC.

The V call is TRBV7-9, the J call TRBJ2-1; possible D gene TRBD1, 6 bases. The CDR3 runs 13 residues. Per the germline V gene, CDR1 is SEHNR and CDR2 is FQNEAQ (reference sequence). The V gene lost 5 bases and the J gene lost 5 bases, with 10 bases spanning the gap. The CDR3 nucleotides read TGTGCCAGCAGCGCCTCAGGGGACAATGAGCAGTTCTTC. This gives the protein CASSASGDNEQFF.

The V call is TRBV29-1, the J call TRBJ2-7, with 11 positions matching TRBD1. The CDR3 loop spans 11 amino acids. V lost 7 bases to trimming and J lost 7 bases; unmatched junction nucleotides: 3. The germline CDR1 and CDR2 sequences are SQVTM and ANQGSEA. CDR3 in amino acids: CSGTGGGEQYF. The DNA for the CDR3 is TGCAGCGGGACAGGGGGCGGTGAGCAGTACTTC.

About this clone itself: One end of the junction varies from germline; a read error may be responsible. The V gene is TRBV6-5, the J gene TRBJ2-6; maybe TRBD1 (5 bases). Germline V gives CDR1 MNHEY, CDR2 SVGAGI. The CDR3 is 14 amino acids. CDR3: CASSYWAGANGLTF. DNA for the CDR3: TGTGCCAGCAGTTATTGGGCTGGGGCCAACGGCCTGACTTTC.

The rearrangement uses TRBV29-1 and TRBJ2-3; 10 bases are a match to TRBD2. The CDR3 spans 14 residues. The J segment lost 4 bases and the V segment lost 8 bases, leaving 9 bases of the junction unmatched. CDR1 is SQVTM, CDR2 ANQGSEA, per germline. The chain's CDR3 is CSTSGTSEADTQYF. DNA for the CDR3: TGCAGCACTTCCGGGACTAGCGAGGCAGATACGCAGTATTTT.

This clone was counted once. The CDR3 DNA reads TGTGCCAGCAGCTTATCACGGGGCTACGAGCAGTACTTC. It translates to CASSLSRGYEQYF. This chain joins TRBV7-9 and TRBJ2-7; D is perhaps TRBD2 (5 bases). The V end lost 2 bases, the J end lost 3 bases, and 8 bases lay between the germline ends. Looked up from germline, CDR1 is SEHNR and CDR2 is FQNEAQ (reference sequence). The CDR3 totals 13 residues.

A single count supports this clone. The V call is TRBV5-1, the J call TRBJ2-2; D might be TRBD1 (8 bases). The germline V gene has CDR1 SGHRS and CDR2 YFSETQ. This CDR3 spans 15 amino acids. With 4 bases removed from V and 8 bases from J, the gap between germline ends came to 18 bases. CDR3: CASSPRGGQAGELFF. Here the CDR3 DNA reads TGCGCCAGCAGCCCCAGGGGGGGACAGGCGGGGGAGCTGTTTTTT.

J is TRBJ2-2 and V is TRBV6-5; 13 nucleotides align to TRBD2. Trimming cost V 6 bases and J 5 bases; bases outside gene matches: 3. CDR1 and CDR2 from the germline V gene are MNHEY and SVGAGI. CDR3 length equals 15 residues. The CDR3 nucleotides are TGTGCCAGCAGCCGGGGACTAGCGGGAACCGGGGAGCTGTTTTTT. As protein: CASSRGLAGTGELFF.

The CDR3 nucleotides read TGTGCCAGCAGTTTCCAATCCCCCGCGGGACCCACCGGGGAGCTGTTTTTT. Encoded protein: CASSFQSPAGPTGELFF. This chain uses TRBV28 with TRBJ2-2, with D possibly being TRBD2 (6 bases). Trimming removed 3 bases from V and 4 bases from J, with 18 bases in between. The CDR3 runs to 17 residues. Per germline, CDR1 MDHEN and CDR2 SYDVKM. Full variable domain (missing parts from reference TRBV28 and TRBJ2-2): DVKVTQSSRYLVKRTGEKVFLECVQDMDHENMFWYRQDPGLGLRLIYFSYDVKMKEKGDIPEGYSVSREKKERFSLILESASTNQTSMYLCASSFQSPAGPTGELFFGEGSRLTVL.